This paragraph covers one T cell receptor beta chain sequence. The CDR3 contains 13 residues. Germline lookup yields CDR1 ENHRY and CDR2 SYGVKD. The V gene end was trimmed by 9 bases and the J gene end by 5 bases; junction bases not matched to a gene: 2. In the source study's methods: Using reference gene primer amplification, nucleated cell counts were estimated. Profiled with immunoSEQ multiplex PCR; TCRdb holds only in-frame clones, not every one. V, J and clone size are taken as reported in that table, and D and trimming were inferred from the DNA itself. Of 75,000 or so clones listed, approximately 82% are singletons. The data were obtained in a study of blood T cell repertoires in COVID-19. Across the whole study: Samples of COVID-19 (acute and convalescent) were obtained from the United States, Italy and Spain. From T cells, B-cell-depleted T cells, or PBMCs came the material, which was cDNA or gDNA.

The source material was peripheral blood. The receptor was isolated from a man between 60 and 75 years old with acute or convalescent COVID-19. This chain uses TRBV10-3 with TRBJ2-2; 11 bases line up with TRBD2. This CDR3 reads CAIRTSGTGELFF. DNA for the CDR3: TGTGCCATTAGGACTAGCGGGACCGGGGAGCTGTTTTTT.